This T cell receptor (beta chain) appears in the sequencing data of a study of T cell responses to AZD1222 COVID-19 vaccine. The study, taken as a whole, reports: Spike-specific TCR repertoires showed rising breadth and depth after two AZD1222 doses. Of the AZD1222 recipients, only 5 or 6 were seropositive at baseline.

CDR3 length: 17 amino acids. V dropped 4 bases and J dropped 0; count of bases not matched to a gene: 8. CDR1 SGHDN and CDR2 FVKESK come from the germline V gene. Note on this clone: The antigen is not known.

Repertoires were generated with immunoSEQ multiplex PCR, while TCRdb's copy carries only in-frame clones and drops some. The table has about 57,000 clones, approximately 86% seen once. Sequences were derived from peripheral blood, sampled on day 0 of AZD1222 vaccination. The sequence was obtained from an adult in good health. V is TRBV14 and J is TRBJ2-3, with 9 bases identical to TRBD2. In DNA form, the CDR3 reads TGTGCCAGCAGCCGACCCCAGACTAGCGGCAGCACAGATACGCAGTATTTT. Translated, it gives CASSRPQTSGSTDTQYF. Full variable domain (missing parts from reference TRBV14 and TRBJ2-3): EAGVTQFPSHSVIEKGQTVTLRCDPISGHDNLYWYRRVMGKEIKFLLHFVKESKQDESGMPNNRFLAERTGGTYSTLKVQPAELEDSGVYFCASSRPQTSGSTDTQYFGPGTRLTVL.